This TCR beta chain came from a study of graft-versus-host responses after intestinal transplantation. Study in general: Those transplanted obtained multivisceral, liver-intestinal, or isolated intestinal grafts. Every recipient underwent anti-thymocyte globulin induction, then tacrolimus and steroids for 2 to 3 years. General study findings and limits: GvH clones occurred in recipient marrow; some first appeared in ileum or blood.

Comments on this clone: What it binds is not known.

Clones were sequenced by immunoSEQ multiplex PCR, and TCRdb holds only the in-frame ones, with some missing. Among tens of thousands of clones, more than 70% were seen once, and the ten largest hold around 2.5%. The CDR3 sequence is 16 residues long. Germline-derived CDR1 and CDR2 are SGHRS and YFSETQ. Trimming took 1 base from V and 4 from J; bases not matched to a gene: 9. The receptor was derived from a human donor who received an intestinal transplant. The chain employs TRBV5-1 and TRBJ2-5; 8 nucleotides agree with TRBD2. Sequenced material: unstimulated CD8+ T cells sorted from spleen or lymph node cells, taken before intestinal transplant. Here the CDR3 DNA reads TGCGCCAGCAGCTTGAAGAGTAGCGGGATGGTAGAGACCCAGTACTTC. Translated: CASSLKSSGMVETQYF.